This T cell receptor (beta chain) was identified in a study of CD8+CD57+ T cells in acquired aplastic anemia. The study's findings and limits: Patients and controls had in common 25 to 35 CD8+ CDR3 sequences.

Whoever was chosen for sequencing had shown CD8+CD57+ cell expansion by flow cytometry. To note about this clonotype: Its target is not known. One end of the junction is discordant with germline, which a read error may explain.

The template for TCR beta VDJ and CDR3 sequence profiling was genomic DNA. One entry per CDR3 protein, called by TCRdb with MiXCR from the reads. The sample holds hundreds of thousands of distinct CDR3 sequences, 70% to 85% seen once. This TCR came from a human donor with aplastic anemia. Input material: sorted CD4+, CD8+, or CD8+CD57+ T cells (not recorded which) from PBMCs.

The CDR3 nucleotides read TGCGCCAGCAGCTCCTCACTTGCAGGTGGCTACACCTTC. Translation: CASSSSLAGGYTF. The V and J genes are TRBV5-8 and TRBJ1-2; D not certain. This CDR3 is 13 amino acids long. The germline CDR1 and CDR2 sequences are SGHTS and YDEGEE.